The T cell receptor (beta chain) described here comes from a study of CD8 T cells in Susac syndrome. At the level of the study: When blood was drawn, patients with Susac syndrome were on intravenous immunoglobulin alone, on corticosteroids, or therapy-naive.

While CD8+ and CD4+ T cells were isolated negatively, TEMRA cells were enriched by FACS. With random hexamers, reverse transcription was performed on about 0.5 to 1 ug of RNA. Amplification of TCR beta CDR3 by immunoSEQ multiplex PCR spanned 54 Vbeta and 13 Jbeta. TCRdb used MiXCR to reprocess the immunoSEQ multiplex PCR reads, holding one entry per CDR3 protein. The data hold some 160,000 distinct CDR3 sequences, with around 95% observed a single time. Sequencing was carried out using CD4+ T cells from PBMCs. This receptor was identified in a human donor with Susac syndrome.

CDR3: CASSRGRLAGGPADTQYF. CDR3 sequence (DNA): TGTGCCAGCAGCCGCGGTCGGCTAGCGGGAGGGCCGGCAGATACGCAGTATTTT. The chain couples TRBV7-9 to TRBJ2-3; TRBD2 matches at 12 bases. V shed 5 bases and J 4 bases; nucleotides not matched to a gene: 13. The CDR3 is 18 amino acids. The V gene's germline CDR1 is SEHNR and CDR2 FQNEAQ (reference sequence). The full variable domain, rest sourced from reference TRBV7-9 and TRBJ2-3, is DTGVSQNPRHKITKRGQNVTFRCDPISEHNRLYWYRQTLGQGPEFLTYFQNEAQLEKSRLLSDRFSAERPKGSFSTLEIQRTEQGDSAMYLCASSRGRLAGGPADTQYFGPGTRLTVL.